The T cell receptor (beta chain) under discussion was sequenced for a study of blood T cell repertoires in COVID-19. For the study at large: Researchers got acute and convalescent COVID-19 samples from the United States, Italy and Spain. From T cells, B-cell-depleted T cells, or PBMCs came the material, which was cDNA or gDNA.

Trimming removed 7 bases at V and 6 bases at J, with 12 bases between. Germline lookup yields CDR1 GTSNPN and CDR2 SVGIG (reference sequence). The CDR3 has 12 amino acids. Generated by immunoSEQ multiplex PCR, the TCRdb table keeps only in-frame clones and is missing some. Of tens of thousands of clones in the sample, approximately 90% are singletons; the top ten hold approximately 3%. This receptor was obtained from a human donor in a cohort sampled during active COVID-19. Sequencing was performed on peripheral blood. V gene TRBV30 combines with J gene TRBJ2-2; D uncertain. The CDR3, as DNA: TGTGCCTTTCGACCCCAGGCCGGGGAGCTGTTTTTT. This translates into CAFRPQAGELFF.